Below are 10 T cell receptor beta chains sequenced from a single sample in a study of lymphopenia after photon versus proton radiotherapy. TCRdb's table, derived via immunoSEQ multiplex PCR, lists solely in-frame clones and lacks some. The sample lists more than 9,500 clones; roughly nine tenths were seen once. Sequencing was performed on peripheral blood, taken from a patient treated with photon-based radiotherapy. The receptor set was obtained from a man aged 60 to 75 with pancreatic cancer.

The V call is TRBV6-5, the J call TRBJ1-6, with 10 bases matching TRBD1. Trimming removed 1 base from V and 10 bases from J; junction bases left unmatched: 4. In germline, CDR1 is MNHEY, CDR2 SVGAGI. The CDR3 sequence is 15 residues long. The CDR3 spells CASSYWTGGGSPLHF. CDR3 nucleotide sequence: TGTGCCAGCAGTTACTGGACAGGGGGAGGATCACCCCTCCACTTT.

Points on this clone: Other nucleotide sequences from this sample produce the same CDR3. The rearrangement joins TRBV5-1 to TRBJ1-3; 10 bases map to TRBD1. Unmatched junction bases numbered 3, after V lost 0 bases and J lost 3 bases. Germline values: CDR1 SGHRS, CDR2 YFSETQ. This CDR3 has 16 residues. In nucleotides, the CDR3 is TGCGCCAGCAGCTTGGCGGGACAGGGGCTTGGAAACACCATATATTTT. This codes for CASSLAGQGLGNTIYF.

The rearrangement links TRBV14 to TRBJ1-2; the D is unclear. The CDR3 is 13 residues long. CDR1 is SGHDN and CDR2 is FVKESK in the germline V gene. Trimming left V 5 bases short and J 1 base short, with 8 bases between. CDR3 region: CASSSNYNYGYTF. In DNA, the CDR3 is TGTGCCAGCAGCTCCAACTATAACTATGGCTACACCTTC. The complete variable domain, with remaining parts taken from reference TRBV14 and TRBJ1-2, reads EAGVTQFPSHSVIEKGQTVTLRCDPISGHDNLYWYRRVMGKEIKFLLHFVKESKQDESGMPNNRFLAERTGGTYSTLKVQPAELEDSGVYFCASSSNYNYGYTFGSGTRLTVV.

A single count supports this clone. This chain joins TRBV5-4 and TRBJ1-2, with 9 bases matching TRBD1. Germline V gene lookup returns CDR1 SGHNT and CDR2 YYREEE (reference sequence). The CDR3 has 15 amino acids. Germline trimming cut 3 bases from V and 3 bases from J; bases unmatched to any gene: 6. CDR3 residues: CASSYPGTGYYGYTF. The CDR3 nucleotides are TGTGCCAGCAGCTACCCCGGGACAGGGTACTATGGCTACACCTTC.

The V and J genes are TRBV5-1 and TRBJ1-1; D perhaps matches TRBD1 (6 bases). Germline values: CDR1 SGHRS, CDR2 YFSETQ. The V gene lost 6 bases and the J gene lost 5 bases, with 20 bases spanning the gap. The CDR3 is made up of 15 amino acids. CDR3 protein: CASTTGTSRGTEAFF. The CDR3 nucleotides are TGCGCCAGCACGACCGGGACAAGTCGTGGTACTGAAGCTTTCTTT.

The V and J genes are TRBV4-1 and TRBJ2-5; TRBD2 agrees at 8 bases. Germline V gene data show CDR1 as MGHRA and CDR2 as YSYEKL. Losses at the gene ends were 6 bases for V and 4 bases for J; bases not matched to a gene: 10. There are 15 residues in the CDR3. CDR3 protein: CASSPFSGATETQYF. DNA for the CDR3: TGCGCCAGCAGTCCATTTAGCGGGGCGACAGAGACCCAGTACTTC.

The rearrangement joins TRBV15 to TRBJ2-3; TRBD2 matches 10 bases. Germline lookup yields CDR1 LNHNV and CDR2 YYDKDF (reference sequence). After removal of 8 bases from V and 2 bases from J, the junction contained 10 bases not matched to a gene. The CDR3 has 16 residues. CDR3 nucleotide sequence: TGTGCCACCCGTTCCGGGACTAGCGAACTCACAGATACGCAGTATTTT. This codes for CATRSGTSELTDTQYF.

The chain couples TRBV6-5 to TRBJ2-7, with unresolved D. The germline gives CDR1 MNHEY, CDR2 SVGAGI. Trimming stripped 5 bases from V and 0 bases from J, with 8 bases between. The CDR3 is 13 amino acids. The CDR3 loop is CASSDGFSYEQYF. The CDR3 region has the DNA TGTGCCAGCAGTGACGGCTTCTCCTACGAGCAGTACTTC.

This sequence joins TRBV5-1 and TRBJ2-3; 14 nucleotides line up with TRBD2. Losses at the gene ends were 4 bases for V and 0 bases for J; bases not matched to a gene: 4. The germline V gene has CDR1 SGHRS and CDR2 YFSETQ. This CDR3 is 17 amino acids long. The CDR3 loop is CASSGLAGGPSTDTQYF. The CDR3 DNA reads as TGCGCCAGCAGCGGACTAGCGGGGGGACCTAGCACAGATACGCAGTATTTT.

The chain recombines TRBV9 with TRBJ2-5; 10 bases are a match to TRBD1. J lost 7 bases, V lost 3 bases, and 9 bases had no gene match. The CDR3 loop spans 15 amino acids. The germline V gene has CDR1 SGDLS and CDR2 YYNGEE. CDR3 nucleotides: TGTGCCAGCAGCGAGGAGGACAGGGGGTGGTCGACCCAGTACTTC. It codes for CASSEEDRGWSTQYF.